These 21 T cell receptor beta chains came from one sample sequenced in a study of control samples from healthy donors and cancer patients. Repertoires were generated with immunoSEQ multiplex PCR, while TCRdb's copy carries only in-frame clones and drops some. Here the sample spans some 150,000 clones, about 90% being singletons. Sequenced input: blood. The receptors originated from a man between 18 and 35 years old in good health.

CDR3 nucleotides: TGTGCCAGCAGCTTGGAAGCGGGGTATTACAATGAGCAGTTCTTC. It codes for CASSLEAGYYNEQFF. V gene TRBV5-5 combines with J gene TRBJ2-1; 7 bases map to TRBD2. CDR3 length: 15 amino acids. The V gene's germline CDR1 is SGHKS and CDR2 YYEKEE (reference sequence). J was trimmed by 4 bases and V by 0 bases; bases with no gene match: 4.

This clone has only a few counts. The CDR3 DNA sequence: TGTGCCAGCAGCTTAAACGGACCAAACACCGGGGAGCTGTTTTTT. Residues: CASSLNGPNTGELFF. V and J are TRBV7-2 and TRBJ2-2; D unclear. Germline assignment: CDR1 SGHTA and CDR2 FQGNSA. CDR3 size: 15 residues. Trimming stripped 2 bases from V and 2 bases from J, with 9 bases between.

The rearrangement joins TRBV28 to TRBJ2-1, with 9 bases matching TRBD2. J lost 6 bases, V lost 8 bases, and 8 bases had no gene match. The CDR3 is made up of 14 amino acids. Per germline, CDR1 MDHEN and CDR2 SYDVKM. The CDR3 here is CASAGGGARNEQFF. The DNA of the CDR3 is TGTGCCAGCGCGGGAGGGGGGGCTCGCAATGAGCAGTTCTTC.

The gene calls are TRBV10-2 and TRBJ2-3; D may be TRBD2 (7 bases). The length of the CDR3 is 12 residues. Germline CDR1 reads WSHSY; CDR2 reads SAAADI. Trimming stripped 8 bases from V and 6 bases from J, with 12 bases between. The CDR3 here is CASGGARDTQYF. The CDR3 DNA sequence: TGCGCCAGCGGGGGGGCGAGGGATACGCAGTATTTT.

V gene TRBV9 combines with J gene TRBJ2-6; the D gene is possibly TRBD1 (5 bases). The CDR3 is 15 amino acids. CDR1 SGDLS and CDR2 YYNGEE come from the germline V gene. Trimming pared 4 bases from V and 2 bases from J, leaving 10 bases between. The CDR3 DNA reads TGTGCCAGCAGCCTAATGACAGCTGGGGCCAACGTCCTGACTTTC. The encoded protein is CASSLMTAGANVLTF.

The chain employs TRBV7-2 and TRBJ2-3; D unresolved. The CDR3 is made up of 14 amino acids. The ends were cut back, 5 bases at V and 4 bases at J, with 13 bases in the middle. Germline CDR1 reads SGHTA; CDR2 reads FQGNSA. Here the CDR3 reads CASSPFPSSDTQYF. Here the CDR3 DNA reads TGTGCCAGCAGCCCCTTCCCCTCGTCAGATACGCAGTATTTT.

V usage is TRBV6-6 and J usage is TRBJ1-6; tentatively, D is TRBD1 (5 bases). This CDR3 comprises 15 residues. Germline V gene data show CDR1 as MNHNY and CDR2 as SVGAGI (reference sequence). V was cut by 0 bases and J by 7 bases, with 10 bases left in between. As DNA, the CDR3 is TGTGCCAGCAGTTACTCTCGGGACGGCAATTCACCCCTCCACTTT. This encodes CASSYSRDGNSPLHF.

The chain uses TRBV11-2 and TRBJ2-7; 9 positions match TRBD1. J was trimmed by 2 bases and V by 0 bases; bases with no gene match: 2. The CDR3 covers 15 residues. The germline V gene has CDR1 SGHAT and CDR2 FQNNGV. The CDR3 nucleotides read TGTGCCAGCAGCTTAGAAGGACAGGGGCCCTACGAGCAGTACTTC. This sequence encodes CASSLEGQGPYEQYF. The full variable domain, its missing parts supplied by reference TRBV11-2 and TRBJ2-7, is EAGVAQSPRYKIIEKRQSVAFWCNPISGHATLYWYQQILGQGPKLLIQFQNNGVVDDSQLPKDRFSAERLKGVDSTLKIQPAKLEDSAVYLCASSLEGQGPYEQYFGPGTRLTVT.

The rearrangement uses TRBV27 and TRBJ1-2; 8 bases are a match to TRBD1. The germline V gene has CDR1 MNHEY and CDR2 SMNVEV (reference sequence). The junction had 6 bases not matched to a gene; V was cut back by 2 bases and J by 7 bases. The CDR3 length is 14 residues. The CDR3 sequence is CASSLTQGAGGYTF. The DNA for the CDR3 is TGTGCCAGCAGTTTAACGCAGGGGGCTGGTGGCTACACCTTC.

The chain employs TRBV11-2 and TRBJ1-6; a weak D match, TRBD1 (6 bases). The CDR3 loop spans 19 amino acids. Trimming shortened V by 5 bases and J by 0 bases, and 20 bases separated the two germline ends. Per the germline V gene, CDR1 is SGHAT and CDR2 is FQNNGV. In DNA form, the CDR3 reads TGTGCCAGCAGCCTGGGGGGCATTTCACTCGGCTCCTATAATTCACCCCTCCACTTT. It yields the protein CASSLGGISLGSYNSPLHF.

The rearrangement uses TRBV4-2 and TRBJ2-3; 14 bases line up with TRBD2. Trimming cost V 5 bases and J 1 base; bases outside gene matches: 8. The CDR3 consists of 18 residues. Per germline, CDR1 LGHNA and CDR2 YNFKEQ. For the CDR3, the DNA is TGTGCCAGCAGCATGGGACTAGCGGGGGTCTCCGGCACAGATACGCAGTATTTT. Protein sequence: CASSMGLAGVSGTDTQYF.

The CDR3 region is CASSFGSDNYGYTF. The CDR3 region has the DNA TGTGCCAGCAGCTTTGGCTCAGACAACTATGGCTACACCTTC. This sequence joins TRBV5-4 and TRBJ1-2; D unresolved. Trimming pared 2 bases from V and 2 bases from J, leaving 10 bases between. Germline CDR1 reads SGHNT; CDR2 reads YYREEE (reference sequence). This CDR3 has 14 amino acids.

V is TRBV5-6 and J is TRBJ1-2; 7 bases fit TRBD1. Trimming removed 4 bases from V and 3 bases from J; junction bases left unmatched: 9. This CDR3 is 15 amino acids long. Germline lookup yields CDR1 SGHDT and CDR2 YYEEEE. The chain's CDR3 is CASSAGQELYYGYTF. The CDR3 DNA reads TGTGCCAGCAGCGCCGGACAGGAACTTTACTATGGCTACACCTTC.

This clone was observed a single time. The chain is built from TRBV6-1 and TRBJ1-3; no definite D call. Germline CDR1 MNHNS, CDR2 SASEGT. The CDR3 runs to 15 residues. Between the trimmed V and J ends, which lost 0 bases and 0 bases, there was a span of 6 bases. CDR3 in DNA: TGTGCCAGCAGTGAAGCGAGCAGCTCTGGAAACACCATATATTTT. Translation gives CASSEASSSGNTIYF.

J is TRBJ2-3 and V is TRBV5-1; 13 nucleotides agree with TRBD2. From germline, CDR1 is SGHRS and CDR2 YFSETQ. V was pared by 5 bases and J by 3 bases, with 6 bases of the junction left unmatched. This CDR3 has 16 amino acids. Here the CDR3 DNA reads TGCGCCAGCAGGCAAACTAGCGGGGGGGCAACAGATACGCAGTATTTT. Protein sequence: CASRQTSGGATDTQYF.

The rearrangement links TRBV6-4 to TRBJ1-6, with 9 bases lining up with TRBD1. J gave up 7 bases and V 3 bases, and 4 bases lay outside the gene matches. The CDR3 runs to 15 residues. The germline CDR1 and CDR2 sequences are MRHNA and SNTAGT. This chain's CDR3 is CASSEGTGTNSPLHF. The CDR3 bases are TGTGCCAGCAGTGAGGGGACAGGGACGAATTCACCCCTCCACTTT.

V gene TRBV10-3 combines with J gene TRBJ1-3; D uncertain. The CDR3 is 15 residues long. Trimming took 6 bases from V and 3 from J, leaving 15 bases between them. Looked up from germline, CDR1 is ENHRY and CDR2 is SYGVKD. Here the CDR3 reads CAISPGRRDGNTIYF. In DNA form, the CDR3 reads TGTGCCATCAGCCCAGGCAGGCGTGATGGAAACACCATATATTTT.

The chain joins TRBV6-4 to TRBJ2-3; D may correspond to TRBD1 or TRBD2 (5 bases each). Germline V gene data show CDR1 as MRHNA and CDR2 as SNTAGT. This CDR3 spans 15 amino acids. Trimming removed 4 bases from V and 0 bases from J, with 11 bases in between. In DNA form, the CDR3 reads TGTGCCAGCAGTGCCGGGACGGAAAGCACAGATACGCAGTATTTT. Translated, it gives CASSAGTESTDTQYF.

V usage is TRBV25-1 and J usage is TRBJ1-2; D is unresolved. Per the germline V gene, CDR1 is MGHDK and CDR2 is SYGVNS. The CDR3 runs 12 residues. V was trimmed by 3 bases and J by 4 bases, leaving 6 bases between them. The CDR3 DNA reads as TGTGCCAGCAGTGACTTCCTCTATGGCTACACCTTC. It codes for CASSDFLYGYTF.

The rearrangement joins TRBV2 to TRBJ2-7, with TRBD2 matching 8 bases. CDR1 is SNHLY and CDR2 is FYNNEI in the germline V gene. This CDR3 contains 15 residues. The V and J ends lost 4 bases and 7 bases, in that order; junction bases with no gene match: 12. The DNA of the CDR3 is TGTGCCAGCAGTGGGGCCCGAGCGGGGGCTTGGGAGCAGTACTTC. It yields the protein CASSGARAGAWEQYF.

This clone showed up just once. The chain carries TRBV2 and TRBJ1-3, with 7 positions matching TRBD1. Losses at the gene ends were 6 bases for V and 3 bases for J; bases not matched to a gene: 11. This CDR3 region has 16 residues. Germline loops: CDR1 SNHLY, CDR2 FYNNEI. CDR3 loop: CASRAGEGANGNTIYF. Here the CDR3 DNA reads TGTGCCAGCAGGGCCGGGGAGGGGGCGAATGGAAACACCATATATTTT.